The 30 T cell receptor beta chains reported below all come from one sample, sequenced in a study of shared clonotypes between healthy human individuals. The method was immunoSEQ multiplex PCR; TCRdb's version includes in-frame clones alone and lacks a portion of them. The table lists some 2.1 million clones, roughly 95% of them singletons. Terminally differentiated effector memory CD45RA+ cells were excluded from the naive CD8 cells, which were CD45RO-negative and positively selected for CCR7. Material for sequencing was naive CD8+ T cells sorted from blood. Receptors originate from a man between 18 and 35 years old in good health.

Regarding this clone: This specimen includes other DNA sequences encoding the same CDR3. The J gene is TRBJ2-7, the V gene TRBV19, with D perhaps given as TRBD1 or TRBD2 (5 bases each). V was shortened by 4 bases and J by 3 bases, with 13 bases between the two germline ends. Germline lookup yields CDR1 LNHDA and CDR2 SQIVND (reference sequence). The CDR3 sequence is 14 residues long. The CDR3 protein is CASSTREGVYEQYF. The CDR3 DNA is TGTGCCAGTAGTACCCGGGAAGGGGTCTACGAGCAGTACTTC.

The V and J genes are TRBV6-6 and TRBJ2-5; D could derive from TRBD1 or TRBD2 (5 bases each). The CDR3 spans 14 residues. With 4 bases removed from V and 4 bases from J, the gap between germline ends came to 13 bases. From germline, CDR1 is MNHNY and CDR2 SVGAGI (reference sequence). The CDR3 DNA sequence: TGTGCCAGCAGTTGGGTTAAGGGGAGAGAGACCCAGTACTTC. It specifies CASSWVKGRETQYF.

V gene TRBV29-1 combines with J gene TRBJ2-1, with 11 bases identical to TRBD2. Germline loops: CDR1 SQVTM, CDR2 ANQGSEA. With V trimmed by 4 bases and J by 3 bases, 14 bases remained unmatched. CDR3 length: 18 residues. The CDR3 DNA is TGCAGCGTTGGAGGCGGCACCCTAGCGGGAGGACACTACAATGAGCAGTTCTTC. Translating it yields CSVGGGTLAGGHYNEQFF.

The rearrangement uses TRBV28 and TRBJ2-7, with TRBD1 matching 7 bases. Germline CDR1 is MDHEN and CDR2 is SYDVKM. The junction had 7 bases not matched to a gene; V was cut back by 5 bases and J by 0 bases. There are 15 residues in the CDR3. In nucleotides, the CDR3 is TGTGCCAGCAGTACTCCGGGACAGAGCTCCTACGAGCAGTACTTC. It translates to CASSTPGQSSYEQYF.

The V gene is TRBV11-2, the J gene TRBJ2-1, with 9 bases fitting TRBD2. Trimming cost V 6 bases and J 8 bases; bases outside gene matches: 17. Germline values: CDR1 SGHAT, CDR2 FQNNGV. The CDR3 length is 17 residues. This chain's CDR3 is CASRDTGTSTNTDEQFF. Here the CDR3 DNA reads TGTGCCAGCAGGGATACCGGGACTAGCACGAATACCGATGAGCAGTTCTTC.

J is TRBJ2-7 and V is TRBV2, with D possibly matching TRBD2 (6 bases). From germline, CDR1 is SNHLY and CDR2 FYNNEI. The V gene lost 1 base and the J gene lost 0 bases, with 13 bases spanning the gap. This CDR3 contains 16 residues. CDR3 protein: CASSEVGGRSSYEQYF. The DNA of the CDR3 is TGTGCCAGCAGTGAAGTCGGAGGGAGGAGCTCCTACGAGCAGTACTTC.

The J gene is TRBJ2-5, the V gene TRBV13; weak D call: TRBD2 (5 bases). The CDR3 is 13 amino acids. Between the trimmed V and J ends, which lost 5 bases and 5 bases, there was a span of 12 bases. Germline assignment: CDR1 PRHDT and CDR2 FYEKMQ (reference sequence). The DNA for the CDR3 is TGTGCCAGCAGCGACGCGGGTGGGGAGACCCAGTACTTC. Its protein product is CASSDAGGETQYF.

Concerning this clone itself: This specimen includes other DNA sequences encoding the same CDR3. The chain links TRBV5-1 to TRBJ2-2; D is unresolved. The V end lost 0 bases, the J end lost 7 bases, and 4 bases lay between the germline ends. The length of the CDR3 is 12 residues. Looked up from germline, CDR1 is SGHRS and CDR2 is YFSETQ. CDR3 nucleotide sequence: TGCGCCAGCAGCTTGGAAGGCGGGGAGCTGTTTTTT. Translation: CASSLEGGELFF. The variable domain in full, completed from reference TRBV5-1 and TRBJ2-2, reads KAGVTQTPRYLIKTRGQQVTLSCSPISGHRSVSWYQQTPGQGLQFLFEYFSETQRNKGNFPGRFSGRQFSNSRSEMNVSTLELGDSALYLCASSLEGGELFFGEGSRLTVL.

In its sample, this clone was seen once. At the DNA level, this CDR3 is encoded by other sequences in the same sample as well. The chain recombines TRBV20-1 with TRBJ2-1; unclear D gene. The germline V gene encodes CDR1 DFQATT and CDR2 SNEGSKA (reference sequence). This CDR3 contains 11 residues. The ends were cut back, 0 bases at V and 7 bases at J, with 4 bases in the middle. In DNA, the CDR3 is TGCAGTGCTAGAGATCTAAATGAGCAGTTCTTC. Residues: CSARDLNEQFF.

As concerns this clone: The same CDR3 also results from other DNA sequences found in this sample. This rearrangement joins TRBV7-6 to TRBJ2-2; D uncertain. V was clipped by 1 base and J by 0 bases, with 3 bases between them. Germline values: CDR1 SGHVS, CDR2 FNYEAQ. The CDR3 is 14 amino acids. CDR3 sequence (DNA): TGTGCCAGCAGCTTAGGTGCGAACACCGGGGAGCTGTTTTTT. Amino acid sequence: CASSLGANTGELFF.

This clone has only one observation. CDR3 sequence reads: CAIFPPWYF. For the CDR3, the DNA is TGTGCCATATTCCCCCCTTGGTACTTC. The V gene is TRBV28, the J gene TRBJ2-5; the D is unclear. Trimming left V 10 bases short and J 13 bases short, with 13 bases between. The CDR3 covers 9 residues. Per germline, CDR1 MDHEN and CDR2 SYDVKM.

V gene TRBV25-1 combines with J gene TRBJ1-4; unclear D gene. Germline values: CDR1 MGHDK, CDR2 SYGVNS. Trimming shortened V by 5 bases and J by 5 bases, and 9 bases separated the two germline ends. The CDR3 is 13 amino acids. The CDR3 is CASSSYGNEKLFF. Written as DNA, the CDR3 is TGTGCCAGCAGTTCCTATGGAAATGAAAAACTGTTTTTT.

The V gene is TRBV21-1, the J gene TRBJ1-2. TRBV21-1 is termed a pseudogene. The CDR3 spans 16 residues. CDR3 protein: CASSKGSGTRNYGYTF. In DNA form, the CDR3 reads TGTGCCAGCAGCAAAGGAAGCGGGACACGGAACTATGGCTACACCTTC.

This chain uses TRBV5-1 with TRBJ2-7; a weak D match, TRBD1 (6 bases). Trimming cost V 0 bases and J 6 bases, with 22 bases left between them. The length of the CDR3 is 17 residues. Germline V gene lookup returns CDR1 SGHRS and CDR2 YFSETQ. The CDR3 protein is CASSLAPPTGIVGEQYF. DNA of the CDR3: TGCGCCAGCAGCTTGGCCCCACCGACAGGAATAGTTGGCGAGCAGTACTTC.

The chain couples TRBV14 to TRBJ2-7; TRBD1 matches 9 bases. The germline V gene has CDR1 SGHDN and CDR2 FVKESK. Unmatched junction bases numbered 9, after V lost 5 bases and J lost 4 bases. The CDR3 is 15 amino acids. In nucleotides, the CDR3 is TGTGCCAGCAGCACCGGACAGGGGCCTTTTTACGAGCAGTACTTC. Amino acid sequence: CASSTGQGPFYEQYF.

This clone appeared a single time. This chain joins TRBV4-1 and TRBJ2-3, with 9 bases fitting TRBD2. V lost 1 base and J lost 6; bases outside the gene matches: 17. Germline CDR1 MGHRA, CDR2 YSYEKL. The CDR3 runs 19 residues. The chain's CDR3 is CASSQGRLPSGELGDTQYF. The CDR3 nucleotides read TGCGCCAGCAGCCAAGGGAGGTTGCCTAGCGGGGAGCTTGGTGATACGCAGTATTTT.

Comment on this clone: The same CDR3 also results from other DNA sequences found in this sample. The chain joins TRBV30 to TRBJ2-7, with D perhaps TRBD2 (6 bases). Per germline, CDR1 GTSNPN and CDR2 SVGIG (reference sequence). The CDR3 extends over 13 amino acids. V lost 0 bases to trimming and J lost 3 bases, with 9 bases between them. CDR3 sequence: CAWSVGRDYEQYF. CDR3 sequence (DNA): TGTGCCTGGAGTGTTGGGCGGGACTACGAGCAGTACTTC.

As DNA, the CDR3 is TGTGCCTGGAGTGTCCATACTGACGAGCAGTACTTC. It specifies CAWSVHTDEQYF. The chain employs TRBV30 and TRBJ2-7; D unclear. The V gene's germline CDR1 is GTSNPN and CDR2 SVGIG (reference sequence). The CDR3 is made up of 12 amino acids. V gave up 0 bases and J gave up 5 bases, with 8 bases separating them.

The chain recombines TRBV2 with TRBJ1-6, with a possible D match to TRBD1 (5 bases). The CDR3 is 14 residues long. V lost 8 bases, J lost 14 bases, and 22 bases lay in between. Looked up from germline, CDR1 is SNHLY and CDR2 is FYNNEI. DNA for the CDR3: TGTGCCAGCTTTCAGGGACCGGAGTGGGGGGCCCTCCACTTT. It encodes CASFQGPEWGALHF.

This chain links TRBV19 with TRBJ1-2, with D unclear. Trimming took 2 bases from V and 4 from J, leaving 20 bases between them. Germline V gene data show CDR1 as LNHDA and CDR2 as SQIVND (reference sequence). This CDR3 has 17 amino acids. CDR3 loop: CASSIPGMGVEGYGYTF. Here the CDR3 DNA reads TGTGCCAGTAGTATACCGGGGATGGGTGTTGAGGGCTATGGCTACACCTTC.

Comment on this clone: This CDR3 is also generated by other DNA sequences in the sample. CDR3 protein: CASSGAGGSYEQYF. The CDR3 coding sequence is TGTGCCAGTAGTGGGGCGGGAGGATCCTACGAGCAGTACTTC. The chain couples TRBV19 to TRBJ2-7, with 8 positions matching TRBD2. The CDR3 has 14 amino acids. V lost 5 bases and J lost 1; bases outside the gene matches: 4. Germline V gives CDR1 LNHDA, CDR2 SQIVND (reference sequence).

The CDR3 reads CASSKCRAGIYEQYF. DNA for the CDR3: TGTGCCAGCAGCAAATGTAGGGCCGGTATCTACGAGCAGTACTTC. The chain carries TRBV21-1 and TRBJ2-7. TRBV21-1 is shown as a pseudogene. This CDR3 comprises 15 residues.

On this clone: The identical CDR3 is also encoded by other nucleotide sequences in the sample. The chain employs TRBV6-5 and TRBJ2-1, with 10 bases matching TRBD2. The J segment lost 5 bases and the V segment lost 2 bases, leaving 0 bases of the junction unmatched. In germline, CDR1 is MNHEY, CDR2 SVGAGI. CDR3 length: 14 residues. Written as DNA, the CDR3 is TGTGCCAGCAGTTACGGACTAGCGGACAATGAGCAGTTCTTC. Translation gives CASSYGLADNEQFF.

V usage is TRBV5-1 and J usage is TRBJ2-1, with 11 bases lining up with TRBD2. This CDR3 contains 16 residues. The V gene's germline CDR1 is SGHRS and CDR2 YFSETQ. Trimming took 5 bases from V and 8 from J; bases not matched to a gene: 12. Written as DNA, the CDR3 is TGCGCCAGCAGTTCGCTAGCGGGAGGCCCAAGGGATGAGCAGTTCTTC. Its translation is CASSSLAGGPRDEQFF.

A word on this clone: Other DNA sequences in the sample encode the same CDR3. The gene calls are TRBV6-6 and TRBJ2-7; no definite D call. CDR1 is MNHNY, CDR2 SVGAGI, per germline (reference sequence). This CDR3 contains 11 residues. V lost 5 bases and J 4 bases, leaving 6 bases between the germline ends. CDR3 in amino acids: CASSPSYEQYF. The CDR3 bases are TGTGCCAGCAGTCCTAGTTACGAGCAGTACTTC.

This clone has a single count. Other nucleotide sequences from this sample produce the same CDR3. The J gene is TRBJ1-5, the V gene TRBV7-9; TRBD1 matches 7 bases. This CDR3 contains 14 residues. Trimming removed 4 bases from V and 4 bases from J; junction bases left unmatched: 4. Germline loops: CDR1 SEHNR, CDR2 FQNEAQ (reference sequence). The CDR3 coding sequence is TGTGCCAGCAGCTCCCCAGGGGGGAATCAGCCCCAGCATTTT. It encodes CASSSPGGNQPQHF.

The chain combines TRBV14 with TRBJ2-7; D might be TRBD2 (6 bases). V was pared by 3 bases and J by 7 bases, with 13 bases between. Germline-derived CDR1 and CDR2 are SGHDN and FVKESK. There are 13 residues in the CDR3. The CDR3: CASSQFQGGEQYF. The CDR3 DNA sequence: TGTGCCAGCAGCCAGTTTCAGGGAGGAGAGCAGTACTTC.

J is TRBJ2-7 and V is TRBV5-6; 13 nucleotides line up with TRBD2. The V segment lost 2 bases and the J segment 0 bases; nucleotides outside the gene matches: 5. The CDR3 totals 17 residues. The germline gives CDR1 SGHDT, CDR2 YYEEEE. The CDR3, as DNA: TGTGCCAGCAGCTTCGGTACTAGCGGGGGGGCCTCCTACGAGCAGTACTTC. Protein: CASSFGTSGGASYEQYF.

In this sample, this clone turned up once. The V call is TRBV7-9, the J call TRBJ1-5; tentative D call: TRBD1 (5 bases). CDR1 and CDR2 from the germline V gene are SEHNR and FQNEAQ (reference sequence). The CDR3 contains 16 residues. Trimming took 4 bases from V and 3 from J, leaving 16 bases between them. The CDR3 sequence: CASSSWAGGDNQPQHF. The CDR3 DNA follows: TGTGCCAGCAGCTCATGGGCAGGAGGGGACAATCAGCCCCAGCATTTT. Supplemented by reference TRBV7-9 and TRBJ1-5, the full variable domain reads DTGVSQNPRHKITKRGQNVTFRCDPISEHNRLYWYRQTLGQGPEFLTYFQNEAQLEKSRLLSDRFSAERPKGSFSTLEIQRTEQGDSAMYLCASSSWAGGDNQPQHFGDGTRLSIL.

V usage is TRBV29-1 and J usage is TRBJ2-3; 9 bases align to TRBD2. The CDR3 extends over 14 amino acids. After removal of 5 bases from V and 2 bases from J, the junction contained 5 bases not matched to a gene. Germline CDR1 reads SQVTM; CDR2 reads ANQGSEA. The CDR3, as DNA: TGCAGCGTTTCCCTAGCGGGGTTCACAGATACGCAGTATTTT. It codes for CSVSLAGFTDTQYF.